This entry lists 10 T cell receptor beta chains sequenced from one sample in a study of T cell responses to AZD1222 COVID-19 vaccine. Generated by immunoSEQ multiplex PCR, the TCRdb table keeps only in-frame clones and is missing some. This sample has tens of thousands of clones, with about 92% found just once. The material sequenced was peripheral blood, taken 28 days after the second AZD1222 dose. The source of these receptors is an adult who received the AZD1222 COVID-19 vaccine.

The V call is TRBV5-6, the J call TRBJ2-7, with a possible D match to TRBD1 (6 bases). The CDR3 spans 15 residues. The V gene's germline CDR1 is SGHDT and CDR2 YYEEEE. Deletions cut 2 bases from V and 0 bases from J, with 12 bases between. The CDR3 here is CASSLGDNPSYEQYF. The CDR3 region has the DNA TGTGCCAGCAGCTTAGGGGACAATCCCTCCTACGAGCAGTACTTC. The full variable domain, rest sourced from reference TRBV5-6 and TRBJ2-7, is DAGVTQSPTHLIKTRGQQVTLRCSPKSGHDTVSWYQQALGQGPQFIFQYYEEEERQRGNFPDRFSGHQFPNYSSELNVNALLLGDSALYLCASSLGDNPSYEQYFGPGTRLTVT.

J is TRBJ2-1 and V is TRBV30, with D perhaps matching TRBD2 (5 bases). The length of the CDR3 is 14 residues. The V gene lost 5 bases and the J gene lost 2 bases, with 13 bases spanning the gap. The germline CDR1 and CDR2 sequences are GTSNPN and SVGIG (reference sequence). The CDR3 loop reads CAWDRGRTYNEQFF. The CDR3 DNA sequence: TGTGCCTGGGATCGCGGGCGGACCTACAATGAGCAGTTCTTC.

V is TRBV5-1 and J is TRBJ1-4, with 7 bases that match TRBD1. Germline V gene data show CDR1 as SGHRS and CDR2 as YFSETQ. Trimming cost V 3 bases and J 4 bases; bases outside gene matches: 6. CDR3 length: 15 residues. The CDR3 region has the DNA TGCGCCAGCAGCTCTCTCGGGACAGATAATGAAAAACTGTTTTTT. It specifies CASSSLGTDNEKLFF. Full variable domain (outside the CDR3, taken from reference TRBV5-1 and TRBJ1-4): KAGVTQTPRYLIKTRGQQVTLSCSPISGHRSVSWYQQTPGQGLQFLFEYFSETQRNKGNFPGRFSGRQFSNSRSEMNVSTLELGDSALYLCASSSLGTDNEKLFFGSGTQLSVL.

This chain links TRBV24-1 with TRBJ2-2; 9 bases are a match to TRBD2. Unmatched junction bases numbered 8, after V lost 3 bases and J lost 1 base. This CDR3 region has 18 residues. The germline V gene has CDR1 KGHDR and CDR2 SFDVKD. CDR3 sequence (DNA): TGTGCCACCAGTGATAACGGCAGCGGGAGGAGGAACACCGGGGAGCTGTTTTTT. This codes for CATSDNGSGRRNTGELFF.

The gene calls are TRBV11-2 and TRBJ1-1; 7 bases map to TRBD1. The germline V gene has CDR1 SGHAT and CDR2 FQNNGV. J was trimmed by 1 base and V by 4 bases; bases with no gene match: 3. The CDR3 totals 14 residues. The CDR3 sequence is CASSWGQPNTEAFF. The DNA of the CDR3 is TGTGCCAGCAGCTGGGGACAGCCGAACACTGAAGCTTTCTTT.

The chain recombines TRBV28 with TRBJ1-4; no definite D call. V was clipped by 9 bases and J by 8 bases, with 16 bases between them. Germline V lookup: CDR1 MDHEN, CDR2 SYDVKM. This CDR3 comprises 13 residues. The CDR3 spells CASSSGGREKLFF. The CDR3 DNA follows: TGTGCCAGTTCCTCGGGTGGGCGCGAAAAACTGTTTTTT.

CDR3 sequence reads: CASSEETSGNNEQFF. The CDR3, as DNA: TGTGCCAGCAGTGAAGAGACTAGCGGCAACAATGAGCAGTTCTTC. This chain links TRBV2 with TRBJ2-1, with TRBD2 matching 9 bases. CDR1 is SNHLY, CDR2 FYNNEI, per germline. The CDR3 contains 15 residues. V lost 1 base, J lost 5 bases, and 3 bases stayed unmatched.

The rearrangement links TRBV9 to TRBJ2-2; tentatively, D is TRBD1 (5 bases). V was clipped by 2 bases and J by 4 bases, with 6 bases between them. CDR1 and CDR2 (germline): SGDLS, YYNGEE. The CDR3 spans 13 residues. The CDR3, as DNA: TGTGCCAGCAGCGTTAGGGGCACCGGGGAGCTGTTTTTT. Encoded protein: CASSVRGTGELFF.

This rearrangement joins TRBV16 to TRBJ1-1; D is ambiguous. Germline CDR1 is KGHSY and CDR2 is FQNENV. The CDR3 contains 13 residues. Trimming took 7 bases from V and 1 from J, leaving 10 bases between them. In DNA, the CDR3 is TGTGCCAGCACCACCAAATGGAACACTGAAGCTTTCTTT. Translating gives CASTTKWNTEAFF.

In this sample, this clone turned up once. The chain uses TRBV11-2 and TRBJ2-7; no definite D call. Germline-derived CDR1 and CDR2 are SGHAT and FQNNGV. The germline V and J ends were trimmed by 4 bases and 4 bases, with 5 bases remaining between them. This CDR3 has 11 residues. The CDR3 sequence is CASSSIYEQYF. CDR3 DNA: TGTGCCAGCAGCTCTATTTACGAGCAGTACTTC. The full variable domain, with the rest looked up from reference TRBV11-2 and TRBJ2-7, is EAGVAQSPRYKIIEKRQSVAFWCNPISGHATLYWYQQILGQGPKLLIQFQNNGVVDDSQLPKDRFSAERLKGVDSTLKIQPAKLEDSAVYLCASSSIYEQYFGPGTRLTVT.